The 24 T cell receptor beta chains in this list originate from one sample, sequenced in a study of T cells in Graves' hyperthyroidism and ophthalmopathy. RNA transcripts served as the template for amplifying TCR beta CDR3 regions. The study used the HTBI primer set for a first-round RT-PCR of the TCR CDR3. TCRdb analysed the multiplex PCR reads with MiXCR anew, one entry per CDR3 protein. The sample has around 620,000 distinct CDR3 sequences; more than 13% are singletons. Sequenced material: blood. Receptor source: a woman under 30 with Graves' ophthalmopathy.

The chain carries TRBV18 and TRBJ2-7, with 11 bases that match TRBD1. Germline V gene lookup returns CDR1 KGHSH and CDR2 LQKENI. The CDR3 has 15 residues. After removal of 3 bases from V and 3 bases from J, the junction contained 4 bases not matched to a gene. In nucleotides, the CDR3 is TGTGCCAGCTCACCCTGGGACAGGGGGATCTACGAGCAGTACTTC. It translates to CASSPWDRGIYEQYF. The entire variable domain, with the rest obtained from reference TRBV18 and TRBJ2-7, is as follows: NAGVMQNPRHLVRRRGQEARLRCSPMKGHSHVYWYRQLPEEGLKFMVYLQKENIIDESGMPKERFSAEFPKEGPSILRIQQVVRGDSAAYFCASSPWDRGIYEQYFGPGTRLTVT.

On this clonotype: This may be a read error, as it is one base from a much larger clone. The chain is built from TRBV19 and TRBJ1-1, with D possibly TRBD1 on 5 matching bases. Germline V CDR1 and CDR2: LNHDA, SQIVND (reference sequence). The length of the CDR3 is 16 residues. CDR3 DNA: TGTGCCGGTAGTATGGGGCGGGCTACCGTGAACACTGAAGCTTTCTTT. Its protein product is CAGSMGRATVNTEAFF.

The CDR3: CAISGDRVFGELFF. In DNA, the CDR3 is TGTGCCATCAGTGGGGACAGGGTTTTCGGGGAGCTGTTTTTT. The rearrangement joins TRBV10-3 to TRBJ2-2, with TRBD1 identical over 9 bases. The CDR3 has 14 amino acids. Germline loops: CDR1 ENHRY, CDR2 SYGVKD. V gave up 4 bases and J gave up 7 bases; unmatched junction bases: 4.

This clonotype has a count of ten or more. This chain joins TRBV7-9 and TRBJ2-5; D might be TRBD1 (5 bases). In germline, CDR1 is SEHNR, CDR2 FQNEAQ (reference sequence). V lost 7 bases, J lost 5 bases, and 20 bases lay in between. The CDR3 spans 15 residues. In nucleotides, the CDR3 is TGTGCCAGCACCCAGGGCCTAGGGGTGAGGGAGACCCAGTACTTC. Translating it yields CASTQGLGVRETQYF.

This clonotype was counted ten times or more. The chain recombines TRBV7-3 with TRBJ2-7; 10 bases are shared with TRBD2. The CDR3 runs to 14 residues. CDR1 is SGHTA and CDR2 is FQGTGA in the germline V gene. V gave up 5 bases and J gave up 5 bases; unmatched junction bases: 6. In nucleotides, the CDR3 is TGTGCCAGCAGCCTTAGCGGGAGGAGCGACGAGCAGTACTTC. Protein sequence: CASSLSGRSDEQYF. Complete variable domain (other parts from reference TRBV7-3 and TRBJ2-7): GAGVSQTPSNKVTEKGKYVELRCDPISGHTALYWYRQSLGQGPEFLIYFQGTGAADDSGLPNDRFFAVRPEGSVSTLKIQRTERGDSAVYLCASSLSGRSDEQYFGPGTRLTVT.

This clonotype has a count of ten or more. The chain carries TRBV28 and TRBJ2-7, with TRBD2 identical over 9 bases. V lost 5 bases and J lost 1; bases outside the gene matches: 12. CDR1 is MDHEN and CDR2 is SYDVKM in the germline V gene. This CDR3 is built from 17 residues. CDR3 sequence reads: CASSPSTSGAWSYEQYF. The CDR3 nucleotides are TGTGCCAGCAGTCCCTCGACTAGCGGCGCCTGGTCCTACGAGCAGTACTTC.

The table lists this clonotype with many counts. The chain uses TRBV6-2 or TRBV6-3 and TRBJ2-1, with no clear D. The CDR3 runs to 13 residues. V was cut by 2 bases and J by 4 bases, with 6 bases left in between. Germline values: CDR1 MNHEY, CDR2 SVGEGT. As DNA, the CDR3 is TGTGCCAGCAGTTACACGGAGTACAATGAGCAGTTCTTC. Translation: CASSYTEYNEQFF.

This clonotype was picked up many times. The chain carries TRBV20-1 and TRBJ1-2, with D possibly TRBD1 on 6 matching bases. Per germline, CDR1 DFQATT and CDR2 SNEGSKA (reference sequence). Trimming left V 5 bases short and J 5 bases short, with 15 bases between. The CDR3 is made up of 13 amino acids. The CDR3 bases are TGCAGTGCTTTGGACAGCGAAGCGTATGGCTACACCTTC. This gives the protein CSALDSEAYGYTF.

This clonotype was counted many times. In DNA, the CDR3 is TGTGCCAGCAGCCCCGGGACAGGGATGGCAGATACGCAGTATTTT. Translating gives CASSPGTGMADTQYF. The chain carries TRBV11-2 and TRBJ2-3, with TRBD1 matching 9 bases. The CDR3 consists of 15 residues. V dropped 5 bases and J dropped 4; count of bases not matched to a gene: 7. The V gene's germline CDR1 is SGHAT and CDR2 FQNNGV. Filled out from reference TRBV11-2 and TRBJ2-3, the complete variable domain reads EAGVAQSPRYKIIEKRQSVAFWCNPISGHATLYWYQQILGQGPKLLIQFQNNGVVDDSQLPKDRFSAERLKGVDSTLKIQPAKLEDSAVYLCASSPGTGMADTQYFGPGTRLTVL.

This clonotype was counted only a few times. The V call is TRBV9, the J call TRBJ1-1; TRBD1 matches at 7 bases. Germline CDR1 SGDLS, CDR2 YYNGEE. V gave up 3 bases and J gave up 3 bases; unmatched junction bases: 8. CDR3 length equals 15 residues. CDR3 region: CASSASTGMDTEAFF. For the CDR3, the DNA is TGTGCCAGCAGCGCATCGACAGGGATGGACACTGAAGCTTTCTTT.

The V gene is TRBV6-2 or TRBV6-3, the J gene TRBJ2-3, with 8 bases identical to TRBD2. The germline CDR1 and CDR2 sequences are MNHEY and SVGEGT. The CDR3 contains 18 residues. J gave up 0 bases and V 3 bases, and 11 bases lay outside the gene matches. The CDR3 loop is CASSYPTGRAPSTDTQYF. In nucleotides, the CDR3 is TGTGCCAGCAGTTATCCCACCGGGAGGGCCCCTAGCACAGATACGCAGTATTTT.

This clonotype was seen more than once but under ten times. With a much larger clone just one base away, this may be a read error. The gene calls are TRBV7-8 and TRBJ2-3, with D unclear. This CDR3 has 16 amino acids. The germline V gene encodes CDR1 SGHVS and CDR2 FQNEAQ. V dropped 5 bases and J dropped 2 bases, with 17 bases sitting between them. For the CDR3, the DNA is TGTGCCAGCAGCCCAATCCTGGGCAGGATCACAGATACGCAGTATTTT. Its protein is CASSPILGRITDTQYF.

This clonotype was counted many times. J is TRBJ2-7 and V is TRBV6-2 or TRBV6-3; D gene ambiguous. Germline V CDR1 and CDR2: MNHEY, SVGEGT. The CDR3 length is 12 residues. Trimming removed 4 bases from V and 3 bases from J, with 7 bases in between. The CDR3 spells CASSFRFYEQYF. The CDR3, as DNA: TGTGCCAGCAGTTTCCGATTCTACGAGCAGTACTTC.

This clonotype has a handful of counts. This chain joins TRBV4-2 and TRBJ1-1; D gene unclear. CDR1 and CDR2 from the germline V gene are LGHNA and YNFKEQ. This CDR3 region has 15 residues. Trimming pared 0 bases from V and 4 bases from J, leaving 12 bases between. CDR3 region: CASSQDRAVITEAFF. CDR3 DNA sequence: TGTGCCAGCAGCCAAGATCGGGCAGTGATCACTGAAGCTTTCTTT.

The chain recombines TRBV7-9 with TRBJ2-3; 7 bases align to TRBD2. This CDR3 contains 14 residues. V was pared by 7 bases and J by 5 bases, with 9 bases of the junction left unmatched. Germline assignment: CDR1 SEHNR and CDR2 FQNEAQ (reference sequence). Written as DNA, the CDR3 is TGTGCCAGCAACTCTAGCGGAGCTGGAGATACGCAGTATTTT. The encoded protein is CASNSSGAGDTQYF.

Many counts were recorded for this clonotype. A much more abundant neighbour one base away suggests this may be a read error. CDR3 loop: CASSLTPDSYEQYF. In nucleotides, the CDR3 is TGTGCCAGCAGCTTGACTCCCGACTCCTACGAGCAGTACTTC. The chain recombines TRBV11-3 with TRBJ2-7; D gene ambiguous. Germline V lookup: CDR1 SGHNT, CDR2 YENEEA. The CDR3 sequence is 14 residues long. V lost 3 bases, J lost 0 bases, and 9 bases lay in between.

This clonotype has at least ten counts. This chain uses TRBV28 with TRBJ2-1, with TRBD2 matching over 11 bases. V lost 4 bases to trimming and J lost 0 bases; unmatched junction nucleotides: 8. The length of the CDR3 is 18 residues. Germline V CDR1 and CDR2: MDHEN, SYDVKM. CDR3 sequence reads: CASSSYAGTSGSYNEQFF. The DNA for the CDR3 is TGTGCCAGCAGTTCATATGCCGGGACTAGCGGCTCCTACAATGAGCAGTTCTTC. Full variable domain (outside the CDR3, taken from reference TRBV28 and TRBJ2-1): DVKVTQSSRYLVKRTGEKVFLECVQDMDHENMFWYRQDPGLGLRLIYFSYDVKMKEKGDIPEGYSVSREKKERFSLILESASTNQTSMYLCASSSYAGTSGSYNEQFFGPGTRLTVL.

As to this clonotype: This may be a read error, as it is one base from a much larger clone. The chain has TRBV28 and TRBJ1-6; 7 nucleotides agree with TRBD1. This CDR3 has 14 amino acids. Germline V gene sequence: CDR1 MDHEN, CDR2 SYDVKM. Here the CDR3 reads CASSQGDHNSPLRF. In DNA form, the CDR3 reads TGTGCCAGCAGTCAGGGGGACCATAATTCACCCCTCCGCTTT.

This clonotype was counted ten times or more. V usage is TRBV18 and J usage is TRBJ1-1; 7 bases fit TRBD1. The V gene end was trimmed by 5 bases and the J gene end by 7 bases; junction bases not matched to a gene: 10. Germline loops: CDR1 KGHSH, CDR2 LQKENI. The CDR3 loop spans 14 amino acids. CDR3 nucleotides: TGTGCCAGCTCATTCGGACAGGTTGAGGGTGAAGCTTTCTTT. It is translated as CASSFGQVEGEAFF.

V is TRBV11-2 and J is TRBJ1-1; D perhaps matches TRBD1 (5 bases). The germline CDR1 and CDR2 sequences are SGHAT and FQNNGV. The CDR3 runs 15 residues. The V gene lost 9 bases and the J gene lost 1 base, with 18 bases spanning the gap. The CDR3 DNA follows: TGTGCCAGTGGGAGGCGGGACGGCGGGAACACTGAAGCTTTCTTT. Translating it yields CASGRRDGGNTEAFF.

This clonotype was recorded many times. V gene TRBV20-1 combines with J gene TRBJ2-1; 10 positions agree with TRBD1. Germline loops: CDR1 DFQATT, CDR2 SNEGSKA (reference sequence). CDR3 size: 15 residues. Trimming at V came to 2 bases and at J to 6 bases, leaving 7 bases not matched to a gene. As DNA, the CDR3 is TGCAGTGCTAGAAGGCCCGGACAGGGGGTCAATGAGCAGTTCTTC. It codes for CSARRPGQGVNEQFF.

This clonotype was counted at least ten times. The CDR3 DNA is TGTGCCAGCAGTAGACAGGGGATCAGCAATCAGCCCCAGCATTTT. It codes for CASSRQGISNQPQHF. The chain couples TRBV2 to TRBJ1-5; 8 positions agree with TRBD1. Germline V gene lookup returns CDR1 SNHLY and CDR2 FYNNEI. CDR3 size: 15 residues. V was clipped by 5 bases and J by 1 base; unmatched bases: 4.

This clonotype was recorded at least ten times. V gene TRBV9 combines with J gene TRBJ2-1, with D possibly TRBD1 on 5 matching bases. Trimming removed 1 base from V and 6 bases from J, with 17 bases in between. Germline V gene lookup returns CDR1 SGDLS and CDR2 YYNGEE. The CDR3 extends over 16 amino acids. The CDR3 bases are TGTGCCAGCAGCGTATCCCCTGACAGAAGGGCCAATGAGCAGTTCTTC. It specifies CASSVSPDRRANEQFF.

This clonotype has just a few counts. V usage is TRBV7-2 and J usage is TRBJ2-7; 8 bases fit TRBD2. Per the germline V gene, CDR1 is SGHTA and CDR2 is FQGNSA. Trimming at V came to 8 bases and at J to 5 bases, leaving 26 bases not matched to a gene. CDR3 length: 19 amino acids. CDR3 residues: CASSVVQGTVRTSSNEQYF. DNA for the CDR3: TGTGCCAGCTCAGTAGTACAAGGGACGGTCCGGACTAGCAGCAACGAGCAGTACTTC.